This TCR beta chain was sequenced for a study of cytomegalovirus exposure and HLA in healthy donors. The CDR3 is 18 residues long. The germline CDR1 and CDR2 sequences are MGHRA and YSYEKL. Trimming pared 0 bases from V and 3 bases from J, leaving 19 bases between. Primers included in the PCR were 60 Vbeta and 13 Jbeta primers. The method was immunoSEQ multiplex PCR; TCRdb's version includes in-frame clones alone and lacks a portion of them. This table has 100,000 to 150,000 clones, 83% appearing once. Material for sequencing was PBMCs. The V call is TRBV4-1, the J call TRBJ2-3; possibly TRBD2 for D (6 bases). The sequence came from a girl aged 2 to 9 in good health and CMV-seronegative. CDR3 nucleotides: TGCGCCAGCAGCCAAGATAATCCCCCCCTAGCGTCTACAGATACGCAGTATTTT. Translation: CASSQDNPPLASTDTQYF.